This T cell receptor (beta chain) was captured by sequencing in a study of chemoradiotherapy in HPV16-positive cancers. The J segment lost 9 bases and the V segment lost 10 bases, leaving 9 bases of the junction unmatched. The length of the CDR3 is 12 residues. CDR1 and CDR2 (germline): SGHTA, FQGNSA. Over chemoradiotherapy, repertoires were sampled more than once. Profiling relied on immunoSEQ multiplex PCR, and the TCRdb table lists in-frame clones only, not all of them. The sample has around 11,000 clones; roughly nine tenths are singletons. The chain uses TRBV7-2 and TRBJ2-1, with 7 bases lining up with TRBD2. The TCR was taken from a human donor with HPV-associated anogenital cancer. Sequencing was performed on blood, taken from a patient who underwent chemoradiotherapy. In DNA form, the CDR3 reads TGTGCCACCTCGGGGGGTCTTGGTGAGCAGTTCTTC. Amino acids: CATSGGLGEQFF.